This T cell receptor beta chain was retrieved from a study of radiotherapy plus CTLA-4 blockade in lung cancer. Study in general: In approximately 17% of patients, objective responses were seen; roughly 30% had disease control. Study findings and constraints: In blood, after radiotherapy plus ipilimumab, tumor-derived TCR clones expanded.

This CDR3 is 14 amino acids long. V was trimmed by 3 bases and J by 0 bases, leaving 8 bases between them. Germline lookup yields CDR1 MGHDK and CDR2 SYGVNS. Repertoires were generated with immunoSEQ multiplex PCR, while TCRdb's copy carries only in-frame clones and drops some. The data hold roughly 63,000 clones, with 72% observed a single time. Concerning this clone: Its cognate antigen is unknown.

The material sequenced was peripheral blood, taken from a patient treated with radiotherapy plus ipilimumab. The rearrangement links TRBV25-1 to TRBJ1-1, with D unclear. The TCR comes from a human donor with non-small cell lung cancer whose response to radiotherapy plus ipilimumab could not be evaluated. In nucleotides, the CDR3 is TGTGCCAGCAGTGATACAGCCATGAACACTGAAGCTTTCTTT. Translation: CASSDTAMNTEAFF.